This TCR beta chain emerged from a study of blood T cell repertoires in COVID-19. About the study: Sites across the United States, Italy and Spain contributed samples from acute and convalescent COVID-19. Sources were T cells, B-cell-depleted T cells, or PBMCs; the material itself was cDNA or gDNA.

The CDR3 is 15 residues long. V lost 7 bases and J 6 bases, leaving 19 bases between the germline ends. Germline V CDR1 and CDR2: MDHEN, SYDVKM. Per the original methods: Estimation of nucleated cell counts was performed using reference gene primer amplification. The assay was immunoSEQ multiplex PCR, and TCRdb's table has in-frame clones only and misses some. The D gene and trimming were derived from the DNA, and the V and J assignments and clone size from that table. The table includes about 160,000 clones, 75% to 80% detected once. The material sequenced was peripheral blood. The origin of this receptor is a woman older than 75 with acute or convalescent COVID-19. The chain links TRBV28 to TRBJ2-1, with unresolved D. The CDR3 loop is CASIQSPPEVNEQFF. The CDR3 nucleotides read TGTGCCAGCATCCAAAGTCCCCCCGAGGTCAATGAGCAGTTCTTC.